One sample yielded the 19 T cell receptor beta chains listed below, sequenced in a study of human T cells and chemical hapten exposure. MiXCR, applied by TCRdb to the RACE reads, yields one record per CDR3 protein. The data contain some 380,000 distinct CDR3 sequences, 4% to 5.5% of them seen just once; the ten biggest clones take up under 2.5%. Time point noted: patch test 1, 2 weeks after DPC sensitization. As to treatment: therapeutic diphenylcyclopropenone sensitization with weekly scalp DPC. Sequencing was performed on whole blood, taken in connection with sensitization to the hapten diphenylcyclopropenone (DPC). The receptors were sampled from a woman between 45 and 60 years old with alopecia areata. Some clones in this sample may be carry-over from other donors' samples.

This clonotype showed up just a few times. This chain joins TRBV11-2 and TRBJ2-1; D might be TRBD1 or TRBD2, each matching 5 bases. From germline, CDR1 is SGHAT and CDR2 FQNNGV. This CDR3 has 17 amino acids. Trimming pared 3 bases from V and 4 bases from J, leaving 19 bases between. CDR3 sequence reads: CASSFLSWGSGYNEQFF. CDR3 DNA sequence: TGTGCCAGCAGCTTTCTTAGTTGGGGGAGTGGATACAATGAGCAGTTCTTC.

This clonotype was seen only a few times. The CDR3 DNA follows: TGTGCCAGCAGCTTAGAGGCGACGACGGATAGCAATCAGCCCCAGCATTTT. Protein: CASSLEATTDSNQPQHF. This rearrangement joins TRBV7-2 to TRBJ1-5; no definite D call. Germline CDR1 SGHTA, CDR2 FQGNSA. The V and J ends lost 1 base and 0 bases respectively, with 13 bases between them. This CDR3 spans 17 amino acids.

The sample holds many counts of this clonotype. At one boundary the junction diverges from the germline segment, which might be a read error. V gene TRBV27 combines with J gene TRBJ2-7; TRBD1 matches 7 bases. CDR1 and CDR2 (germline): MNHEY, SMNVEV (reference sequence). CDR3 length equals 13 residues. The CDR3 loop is CASRLTGSYEQYF. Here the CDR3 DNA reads TGTGCCAGCAGGCTGACAGGGTCCTATGAGCAGTACTTC.

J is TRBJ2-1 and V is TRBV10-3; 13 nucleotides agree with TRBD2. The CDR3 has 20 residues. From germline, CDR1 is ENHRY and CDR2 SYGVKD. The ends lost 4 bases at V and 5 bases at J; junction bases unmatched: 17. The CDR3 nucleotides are TGTGCCATCAGTGGCCCCGCCGGCTCAACCGGGACTAGCGGGGACAATGAGCAGTTCTTC. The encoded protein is CAISGPAGSTGTSGDNEQFF.

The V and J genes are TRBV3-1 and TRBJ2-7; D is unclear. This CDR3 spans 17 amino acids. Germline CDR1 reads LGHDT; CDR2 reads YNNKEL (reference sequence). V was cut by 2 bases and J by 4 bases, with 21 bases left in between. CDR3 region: CASSQYLSWQQRYEQYF. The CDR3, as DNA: TGTGCCAGCAGCCAATACCTCTCGTGGCAGCAGCGATACGAGCAGTACTTC.

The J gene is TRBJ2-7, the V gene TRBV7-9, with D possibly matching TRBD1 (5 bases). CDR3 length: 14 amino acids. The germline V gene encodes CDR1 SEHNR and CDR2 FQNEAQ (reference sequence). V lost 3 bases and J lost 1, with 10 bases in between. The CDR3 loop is CASSLGLVSYEQYF. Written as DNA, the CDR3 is TGTGCCAGCAGCTTGGGGCTAGTATCCTACGAGCAGTACTTC. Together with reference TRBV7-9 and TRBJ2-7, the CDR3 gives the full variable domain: DTGVSQNPRHKITKRGQNVTFRCDPISEHNRLYWYRQTLGQGPEFLTYFQNEAQLEKSRLLSDRFSAERPKGSFSTLEIQRTEQGDSAMYLCASSLGLVSYEQYFGPGTRLTVT.

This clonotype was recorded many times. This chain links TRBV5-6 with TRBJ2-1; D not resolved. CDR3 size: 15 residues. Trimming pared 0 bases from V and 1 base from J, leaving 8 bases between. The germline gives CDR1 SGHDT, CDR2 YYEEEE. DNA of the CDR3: TGTGCCAGCAGCTTGGGTGGTGTTTCCTACAATGAGCAGTTCTTC. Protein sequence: CASSLGGVSYNEQFF.

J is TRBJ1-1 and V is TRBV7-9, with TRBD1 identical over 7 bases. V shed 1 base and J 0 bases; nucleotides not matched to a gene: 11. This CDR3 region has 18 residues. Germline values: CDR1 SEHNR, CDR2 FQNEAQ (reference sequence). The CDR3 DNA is TGTGCCAGCAGCTTAGTGGGTCAGGGGGTACCGATGAACACTGAAGCTTTCTTT. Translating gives CASSLVGQGVPMNTEAFF.

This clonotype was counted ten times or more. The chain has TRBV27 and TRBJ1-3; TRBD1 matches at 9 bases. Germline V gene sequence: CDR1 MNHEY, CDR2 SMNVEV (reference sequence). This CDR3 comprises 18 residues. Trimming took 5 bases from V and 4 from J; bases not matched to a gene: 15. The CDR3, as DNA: TGTGCCAGCAGTCTCCCGAGGACAGGGGTTGTGGGAGGAAACACCATATATTTT. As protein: CASSLPRTGVVGGNTIYF.

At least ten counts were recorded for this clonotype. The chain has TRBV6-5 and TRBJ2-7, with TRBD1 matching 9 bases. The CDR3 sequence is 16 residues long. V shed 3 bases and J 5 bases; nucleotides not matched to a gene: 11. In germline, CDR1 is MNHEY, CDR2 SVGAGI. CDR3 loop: CASSYAPGQGGNEQYF. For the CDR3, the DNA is TGTGCCAGCAGTTATGCGCCGGGACAGGGAGGAAACGAGCAGTACTTC.

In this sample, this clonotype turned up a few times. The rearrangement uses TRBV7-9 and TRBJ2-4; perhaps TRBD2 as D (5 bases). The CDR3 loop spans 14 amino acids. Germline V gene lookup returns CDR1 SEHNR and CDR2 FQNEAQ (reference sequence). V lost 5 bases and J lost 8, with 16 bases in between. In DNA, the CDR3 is TGTGCCAGCAGCCCCCCCCGAGGGCGAGACATTCAGTACTTC. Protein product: CASSPPRGRDIQYF.

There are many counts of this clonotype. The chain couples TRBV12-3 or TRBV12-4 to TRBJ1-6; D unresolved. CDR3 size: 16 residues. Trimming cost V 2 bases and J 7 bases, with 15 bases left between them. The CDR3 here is CASSLIPLSVNSPLHF. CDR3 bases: TGTGCCAGCAGTTTAATCCCACTCTCCGTGAATTCACCCCTCCACTTT.

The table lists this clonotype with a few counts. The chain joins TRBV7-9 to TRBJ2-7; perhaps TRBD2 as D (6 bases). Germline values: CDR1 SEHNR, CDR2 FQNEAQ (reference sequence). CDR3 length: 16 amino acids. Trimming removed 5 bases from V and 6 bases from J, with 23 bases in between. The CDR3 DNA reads TGTGCCAGCAGCGGGGTAGTAGCGGTGACAACTGGCGAGCAGTACTTC. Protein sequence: CASSGVVAVTTGEQYF.

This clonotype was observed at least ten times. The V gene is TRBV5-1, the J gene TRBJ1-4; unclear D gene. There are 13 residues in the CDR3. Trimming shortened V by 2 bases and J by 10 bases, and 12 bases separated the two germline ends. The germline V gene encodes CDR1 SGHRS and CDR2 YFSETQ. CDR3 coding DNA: TGCGCCAGCAGCTTATTGGAAGGTGGAAAACTGTTTTTT. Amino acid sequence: CASSLLEGGKLFF.

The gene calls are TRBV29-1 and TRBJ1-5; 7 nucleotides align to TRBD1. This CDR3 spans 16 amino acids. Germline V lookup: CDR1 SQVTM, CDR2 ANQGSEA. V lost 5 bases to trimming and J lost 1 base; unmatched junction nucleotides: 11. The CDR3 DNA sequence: TGCAGCGTTCAAACCATTACAGGGGAGAGCAATCAGCCCCAGCATTTT. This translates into CSVQTITGESNQPQHF.

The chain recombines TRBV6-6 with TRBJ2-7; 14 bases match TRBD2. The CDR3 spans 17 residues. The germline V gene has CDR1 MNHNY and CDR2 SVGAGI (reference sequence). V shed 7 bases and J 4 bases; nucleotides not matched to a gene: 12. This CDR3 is CASIPGTSGSGEYEQYF. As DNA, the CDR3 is TGTGCCAGCATACCCGGGACTAGCGGGAGCGGGGAATACGAGCAGTACTTC.

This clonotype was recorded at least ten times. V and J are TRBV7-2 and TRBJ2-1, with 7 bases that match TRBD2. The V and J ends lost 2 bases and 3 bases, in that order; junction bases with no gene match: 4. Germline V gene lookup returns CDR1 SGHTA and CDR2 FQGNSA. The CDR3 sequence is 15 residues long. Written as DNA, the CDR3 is TGTGCCAGCAGCTTAAAGCGGGGTCTCTACAATGAGCAGTTCTTC. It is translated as CASSLKRGLYNEQFF.

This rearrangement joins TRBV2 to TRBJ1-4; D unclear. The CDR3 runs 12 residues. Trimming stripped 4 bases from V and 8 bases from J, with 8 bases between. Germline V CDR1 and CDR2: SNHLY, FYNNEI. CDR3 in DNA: TGTGCCAGCAGTGGATCGACCGAAAAACTGTTTTTT. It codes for CASSGSTEKLFF.

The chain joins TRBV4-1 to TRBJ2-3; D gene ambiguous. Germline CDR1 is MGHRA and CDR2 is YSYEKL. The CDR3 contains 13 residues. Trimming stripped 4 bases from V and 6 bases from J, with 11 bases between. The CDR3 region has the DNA TGCGCCAGCAGCCCCCTCAGCCTCGATACGCAGTATTTT. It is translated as CASSPLSLDTQYF.